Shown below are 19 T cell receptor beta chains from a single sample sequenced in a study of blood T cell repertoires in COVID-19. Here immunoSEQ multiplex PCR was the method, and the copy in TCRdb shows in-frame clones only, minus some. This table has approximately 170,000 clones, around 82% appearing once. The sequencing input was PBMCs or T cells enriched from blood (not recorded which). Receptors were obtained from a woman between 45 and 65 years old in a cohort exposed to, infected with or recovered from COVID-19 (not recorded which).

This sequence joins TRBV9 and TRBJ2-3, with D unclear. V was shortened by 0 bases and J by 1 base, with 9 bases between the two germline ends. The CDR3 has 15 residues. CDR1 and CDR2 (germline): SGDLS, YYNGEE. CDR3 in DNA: TGTGCCAGCAGCGTAGGACTCGGTGGCACAGATACGCAGTATTTT. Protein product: CASSVGLGGTDTQYF.

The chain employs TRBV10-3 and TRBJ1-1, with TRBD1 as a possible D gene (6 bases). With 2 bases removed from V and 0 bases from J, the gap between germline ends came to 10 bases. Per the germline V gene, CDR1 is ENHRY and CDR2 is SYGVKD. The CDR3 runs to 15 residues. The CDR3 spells CAISETGTMNTEAFF. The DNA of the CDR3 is TGTGCCATCAGTGAGACAGGGACGATGAACACTGAAGCTTTCTTT.

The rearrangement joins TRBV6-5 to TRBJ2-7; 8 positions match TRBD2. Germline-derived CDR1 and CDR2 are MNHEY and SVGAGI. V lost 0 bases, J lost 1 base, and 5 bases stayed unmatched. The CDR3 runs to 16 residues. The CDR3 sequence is CASSYSSGSESYEQYF. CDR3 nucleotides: TGTGCCAGCAGTTACTCGAGCGGGAGCGAGTCCTACGAGCAGTACTTC.

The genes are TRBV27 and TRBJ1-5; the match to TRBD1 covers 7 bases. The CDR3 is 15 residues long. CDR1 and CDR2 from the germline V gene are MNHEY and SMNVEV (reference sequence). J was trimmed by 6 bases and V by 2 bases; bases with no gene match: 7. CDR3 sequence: CASSLETGFAQPQHF. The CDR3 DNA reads TGTGCCAGCAGTTTAGAGACAGGGTTCGCTCAGCCCCAGCATTTT.

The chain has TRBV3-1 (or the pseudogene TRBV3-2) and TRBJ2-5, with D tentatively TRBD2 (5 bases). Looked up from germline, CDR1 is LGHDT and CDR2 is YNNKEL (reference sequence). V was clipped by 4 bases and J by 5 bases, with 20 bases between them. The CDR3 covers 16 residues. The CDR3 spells CASSLEPGNPGETQYF. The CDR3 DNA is TGTGCCAGCAGCCTTGAACCCGGGAACCCGGGGGAGACCCAGTACTTC.

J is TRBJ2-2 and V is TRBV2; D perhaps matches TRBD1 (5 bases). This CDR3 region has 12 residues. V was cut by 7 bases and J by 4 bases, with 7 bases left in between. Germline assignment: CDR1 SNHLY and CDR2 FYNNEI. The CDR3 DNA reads TGTGCCAGCATCAGGGTCACCGGGGAGCTGTTTTTT. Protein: CASIRVTGELFF.

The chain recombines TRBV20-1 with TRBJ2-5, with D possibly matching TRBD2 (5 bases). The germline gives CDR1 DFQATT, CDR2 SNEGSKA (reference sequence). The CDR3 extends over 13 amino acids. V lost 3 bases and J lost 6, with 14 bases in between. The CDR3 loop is CSASALALKTQYF. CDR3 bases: TGCAGTGCTAGTGCGCTAGCATTAAAGACCCAGTACTTC.

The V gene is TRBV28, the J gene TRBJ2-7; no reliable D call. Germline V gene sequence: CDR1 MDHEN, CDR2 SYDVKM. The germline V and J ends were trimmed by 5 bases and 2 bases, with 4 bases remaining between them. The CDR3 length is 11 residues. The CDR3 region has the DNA TGTGCCAGCAGTACACCCTACGAGCAGTACTTC. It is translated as CASSTPYEQYF.

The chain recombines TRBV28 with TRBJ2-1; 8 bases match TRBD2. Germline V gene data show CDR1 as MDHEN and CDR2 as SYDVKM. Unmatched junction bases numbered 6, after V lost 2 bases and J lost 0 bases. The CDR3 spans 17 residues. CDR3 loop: CASSLGLALSSYNEQFF. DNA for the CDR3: TGTGCCAGCAGTTTAGGACTAGCCTTGAGCTCCTACAATGAGCAGTTCTTC.

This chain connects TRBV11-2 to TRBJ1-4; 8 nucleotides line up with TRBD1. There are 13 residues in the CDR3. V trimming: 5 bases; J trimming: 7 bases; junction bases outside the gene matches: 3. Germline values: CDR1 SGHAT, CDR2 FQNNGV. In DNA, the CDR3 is TGTGCCAGCAGCCCGGACAGGGTTGAAAAACTGTTTTTT. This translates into CASSPDRVEKLFF.

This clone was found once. The CDR3 DNA reads as TGTGCCAGCTCACCCACTAGCGGGGTTCAATCTATGTTCTTC. Protein sequence: CASSPTSGVQSMFF. The chain uses TRBV18 and TRBJ2-1, with TRBD2 matching over 10 bases. V was pared by 3 bases and J by 15 bases, with 11 bases of the junction left unmatched. The CDR3 sequence is 14 residues long. The germline CDR1 and CDR2 sequences are KGHSH and LQKENI.

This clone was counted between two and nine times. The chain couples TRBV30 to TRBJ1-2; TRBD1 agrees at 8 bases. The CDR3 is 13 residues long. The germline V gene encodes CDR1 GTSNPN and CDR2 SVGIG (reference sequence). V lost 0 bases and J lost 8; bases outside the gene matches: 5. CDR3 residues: CAWSVQTGEGYTF. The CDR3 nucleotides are TGTGCCTGGAGTGTGCAGACAGGGGAGGGCTACACCTTC.

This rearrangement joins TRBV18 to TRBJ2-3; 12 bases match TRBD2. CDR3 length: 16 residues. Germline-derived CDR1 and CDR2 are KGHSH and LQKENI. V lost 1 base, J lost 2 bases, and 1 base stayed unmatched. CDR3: CASSPRTSGTTDTQYF. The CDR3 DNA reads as TGTGCCAGCTCACCACGGACTAGCGGGACCACAGATACGCAGTATTTT.

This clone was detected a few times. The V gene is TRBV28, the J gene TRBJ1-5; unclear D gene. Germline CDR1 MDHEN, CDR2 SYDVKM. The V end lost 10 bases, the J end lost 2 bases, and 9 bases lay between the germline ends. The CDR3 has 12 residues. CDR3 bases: TGTGCCACCACGAGGCGCAATCAGCCCCAGCATTTT. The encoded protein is CATTRRNQPQHF.

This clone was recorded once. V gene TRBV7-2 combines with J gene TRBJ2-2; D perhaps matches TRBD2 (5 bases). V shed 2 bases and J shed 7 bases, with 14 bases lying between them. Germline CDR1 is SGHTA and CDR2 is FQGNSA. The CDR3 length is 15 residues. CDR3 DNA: TGTGCCAGCAGCTTAAGAGTAGCGTATGACGGGGAGCTGTTTTTT. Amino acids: CASSLRVAYDGELFF.

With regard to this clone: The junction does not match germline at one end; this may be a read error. The CDR3 loop reads CASSLRTSGSWEEAQYF. The CDR3 DNA follows: TGTGCTAGCAGCTTAAGGACTAGCGGGAGCTGGGAAGAGGCCCAGTACTTC. The V and J genes are TRBV7-7 and TRBJ2-5; 13 bases fit TRBD2. The germline gives CDR1 SSHAT, CDR2 FNYEAQ (reference sequence). This CDR3 contains 17 residues.

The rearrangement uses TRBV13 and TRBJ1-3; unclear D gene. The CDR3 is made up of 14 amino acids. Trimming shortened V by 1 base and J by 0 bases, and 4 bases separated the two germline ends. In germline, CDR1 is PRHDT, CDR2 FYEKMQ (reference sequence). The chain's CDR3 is CASSLAYSGNTIYF. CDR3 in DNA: TGTGCCAGCAGCTTAGCGTACTCTGGAAACACCATATATTTT. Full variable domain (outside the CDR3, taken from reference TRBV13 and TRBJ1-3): AAGVIQSPRHLIKEKRETATLKCYPIPRHDTVYWYQQGPGQDPQFLISFYEKMQSDKGSIPDRFSAQQFSDYHSELNMSSLELGDSALYFCASSLAYSGNTIYFGEGSWLTVV.

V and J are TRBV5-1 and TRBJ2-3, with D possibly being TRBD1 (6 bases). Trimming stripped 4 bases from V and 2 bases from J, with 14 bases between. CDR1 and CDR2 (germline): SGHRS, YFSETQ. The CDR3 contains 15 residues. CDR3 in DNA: TGCGCCAGCAGCGGGTGGCGGACAGACACAGATACGCAGTATTTT. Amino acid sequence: CASSGWRTDTDTQYF.

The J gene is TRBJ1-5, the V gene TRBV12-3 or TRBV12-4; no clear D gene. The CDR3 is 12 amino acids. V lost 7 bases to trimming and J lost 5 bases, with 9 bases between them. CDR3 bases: TGTGCCAGCACCTCCAGCGATCAGCCCCAGCATTTT. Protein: CASTSSDQPQHF.